Described below is a single T cell receptor beta chain sequence and its context. This entry belongs to a study of T cell changes during pregnancy in multiple sclerosis. Assay used: immunoSEQ multiplex PCR; TCRdb lists only in-frame clones, some missing. The sample lists tens of thousands of clones; around 90% were seen once. The CDR3 loop spans 14 amino acids. V lost 0 bases, J lost 0 bases, and 5 bases lay in between. The chain joins TRBV23-1 to TRBJ2-5; unclear D gene. TRBV23-1 is filed as an ORF, its function uncertain. This receptor was identified in a female donor with multiple sclerosis, enrolled in a pregnancy study. The sequencing used CD4+ T cells from peripheral blood mononuclear cells, collected in the first trimester of pregnancy. This CDR3 reads CASSQSRNQETQYF. For the CDR3, the DNA is TGCGCCAGCAGTCAATCGCGCAACCAAGAGACCCAGTACTTC.